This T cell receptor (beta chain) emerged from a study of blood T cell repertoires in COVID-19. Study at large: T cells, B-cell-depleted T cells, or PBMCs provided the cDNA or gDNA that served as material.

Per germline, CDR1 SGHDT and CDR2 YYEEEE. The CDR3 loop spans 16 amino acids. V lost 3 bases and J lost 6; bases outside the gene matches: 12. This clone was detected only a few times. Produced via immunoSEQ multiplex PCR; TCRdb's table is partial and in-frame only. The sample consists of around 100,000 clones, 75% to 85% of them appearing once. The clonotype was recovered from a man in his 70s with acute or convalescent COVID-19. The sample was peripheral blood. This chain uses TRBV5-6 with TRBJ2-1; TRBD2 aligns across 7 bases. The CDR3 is CASSSQSAGASNEQFF. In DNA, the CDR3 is TGTGCCAGCAGCTCGCAGTCGGCGGGAGCTAGCAATGAGCAGTTCTTC.